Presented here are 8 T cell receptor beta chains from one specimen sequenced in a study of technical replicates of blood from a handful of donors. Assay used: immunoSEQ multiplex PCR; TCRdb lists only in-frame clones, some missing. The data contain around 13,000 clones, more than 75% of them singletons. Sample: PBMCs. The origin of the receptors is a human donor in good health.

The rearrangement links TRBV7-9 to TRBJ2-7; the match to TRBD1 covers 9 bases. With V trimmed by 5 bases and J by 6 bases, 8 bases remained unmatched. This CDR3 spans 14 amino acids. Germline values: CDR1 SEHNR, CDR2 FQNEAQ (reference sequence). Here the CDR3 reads CASSPAGTGIEQYF. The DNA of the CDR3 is TGTGCCAGCAGCCCCGCCGGGACAGGGATCGAGCAGTACTTC.

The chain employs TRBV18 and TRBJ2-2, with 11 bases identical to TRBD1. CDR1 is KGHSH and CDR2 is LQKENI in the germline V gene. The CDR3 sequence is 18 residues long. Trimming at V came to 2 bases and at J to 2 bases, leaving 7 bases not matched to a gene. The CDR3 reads CASSPSRTGGLNTGELFF. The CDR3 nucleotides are TGTGCCAGCTCACCATCCCGGACAGGGGGCCTCAACACCGGGGAGCTGTTTTTT.

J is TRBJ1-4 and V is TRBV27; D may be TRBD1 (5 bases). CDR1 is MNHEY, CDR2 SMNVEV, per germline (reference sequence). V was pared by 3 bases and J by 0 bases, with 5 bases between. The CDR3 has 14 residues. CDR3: CASSLTATNEKLFF. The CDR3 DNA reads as TGTGCCAGCAGTTTGACAGCAACTAATGAAAAACTGTTTTTT. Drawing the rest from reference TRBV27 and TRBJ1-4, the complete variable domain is EAQVTQNPRYLITVTGKKLTVTCSQNMNHEYMSWYRQDPGLGLRQIYYSMNVEVTDKGDVPEGYKVSRKEKRNFPLILESPSPNQTSLYFCASSLTATNEKLFFGSGTQLSVL.

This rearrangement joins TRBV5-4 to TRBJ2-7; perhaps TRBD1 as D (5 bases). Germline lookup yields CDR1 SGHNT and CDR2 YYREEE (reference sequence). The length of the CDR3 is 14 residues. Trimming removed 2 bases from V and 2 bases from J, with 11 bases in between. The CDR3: CASSFSEGAYEQYF. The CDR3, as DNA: TGTGCCAGCAGCTTTAGTGAAGGGGCCTACGAGCAGTACTTC.

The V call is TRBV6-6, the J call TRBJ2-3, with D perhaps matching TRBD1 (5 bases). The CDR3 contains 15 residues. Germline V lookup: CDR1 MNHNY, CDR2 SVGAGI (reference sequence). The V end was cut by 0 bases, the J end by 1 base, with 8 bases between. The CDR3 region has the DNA TGTGCCAGCAGTTACTCGGGGCTCGGCACAGATACGCAGTATTTT. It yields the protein CASSYSGLGTDTQYF.

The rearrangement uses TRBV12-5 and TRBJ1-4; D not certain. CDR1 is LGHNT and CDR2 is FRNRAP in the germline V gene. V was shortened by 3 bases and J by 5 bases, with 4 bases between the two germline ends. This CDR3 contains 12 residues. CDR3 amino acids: CASGLENEKLFF. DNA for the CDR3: TGTGCTAGTGGTTTAGAGAATGAAAAACTGTTTTTT.

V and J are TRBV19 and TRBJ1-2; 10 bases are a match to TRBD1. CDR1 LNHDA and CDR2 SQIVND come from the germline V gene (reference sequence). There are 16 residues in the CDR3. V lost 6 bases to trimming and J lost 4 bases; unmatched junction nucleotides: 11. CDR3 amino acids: CASSRDRGPGGYGYTF. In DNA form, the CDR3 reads TGTGCCAGTAGCCGGGACAGGGGCCCCGGGGGCTATGGCTACACCTTC.

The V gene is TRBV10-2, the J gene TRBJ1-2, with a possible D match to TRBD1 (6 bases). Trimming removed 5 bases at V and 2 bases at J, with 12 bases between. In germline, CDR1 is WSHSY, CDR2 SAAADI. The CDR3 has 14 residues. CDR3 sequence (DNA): TGCGCCAGCAGTCCTGTAACAGGGAACTATGGCTACACCTTC. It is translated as CASSPVTGNYGYTF.